This T cell receptor (beta chain) is from a study of shared clonotypes between healthy human individuals. At the level of the study: Each donor had three CD4 naive, three CD4 memory, two CD8 naive and one CD8 memory plate. Study results and caveats: Among the subsets, naive ones generally showed larger estimated richness than memory ones. A few donors shared approximately 5% of their naive CD4 clonotypes.

As to this clone: What it binds is unknown.

The method was immunoSEQ multiplex PCR; TCRdb's version includes in-frame clones alone and lacks a portion of them. Seen here are just over 2,000,000 clones, 90% to 95% observed once, and the top ten hold around 0.13%. CDR1 SGHNT and CDR2 YENEEA come from the germline V gene. Trimming left V 1 base short and J 2 bases short, with 11 bases between. The CDR3 is 15 amino acids. This clonotype originated in a young man in good health. This chain joins TRBV11-3 and TRBJ2-5, with D uncertain. Sequenced material: naive CD4+ T cells sorted from blood. The subset was: CD45RA+ positively selected. The CDR3 DNA reads TGTGCCAGCAGCTTAGGGTTTGGGTATCAAGAGACCCAGTACTTC. It is translated as CASSLGFGYQETQYF.